This T cell receptor (beta chain) comes out of a study of CD8+ T cells in alopecia areata. Overall study findings and caveats: One nonresponder makes the tie between baseline CD8+ expansion and response uncertain.

TCR sequencing used cDNA made by reverse transcription of extracted RNA. TCRdb's table, derived via immunoSEQ multiplex PCR, lists solely in-frame clones and lacks some. This repertoire shows about 200,000 clones, 60% found once; its top ten account for less than 4%. Treatment described: oral pan-JAK inhibitor, 5-10 mg twice daily. PBMCs were stained for CD3, CD4 and CD8, and CD4+ and CD8+ T cells were sorted. The CDR3 has 17 residues. Germline CDR1 is SGHNT and CDR2 is YYREEE (reference sequence). V was clipped by 0 bases and J by 1 base; unmatched bases: 6. On this clone itself: Its specificity is unknown.

This clonotype was obtained from a human donor with alopecia areata. The specimen was CD4+ T cells sorted from blood, collected at week 4, from a patient treated with tofacitinib. The chain links TRBV5-4 to TRBJ2-2; 7 positions agree with TRBD1. CDR3 protein: CASSLGGQVLNTGELFF. The DNA for the CDR3 is TGTGCCAGCAGCTTGGGAGGACAGGTGCTGAACACCGGGGAGCTGTTTTTT.